This is a list of T cell receptor beta chains from one sample in a study of cytomegalovirus exposure and HLA in healthy donors. TCRdb keeps only in-frame clones here, not all; method: immunoSEQ multiplex PCR. Of more than 95,000 clones in the sample, roughly 79% were seen once. What was sequenced was PBMCs. These receptor sequences come from a woman aged 65 to 85 in good health and CMV-seropositive. Both conserved end residues are trimmed from each CDR3. Clone sizes are given selectively: once, few, many, or a class where the clone is expanded.

clone_size: few
v_call: TRBV27
cdr3_aa: ASSLSGPGQNAEAF

clone_size: -
v_call: TRBV7-3
cdr3_aa: ASSLTPPALAGDYEQY

clone_size: -
v_call: TRBV2
cdr3_aa: ASSVTGFYEQY

clone_size: -
v_call: TRBV27
cdr3_aa: ASQRRGPVTSSYNEQF

clone_size: -
v_call: TRBV12-5
cdr3_aa: ASALTSGVRNQPQH

clone_size: -
v_call: TRBV7-9
cdr3_aa: SSSRTSGMNEQY

clone_size: -
v_call: TRBV28
cdr3_aa: ATEGQGAGEQY

clone_size: -
v_call: TRBV7-3
cdr3_aa: ASSKGLAEYNEQF

clone_size: -
v_call: TRBV7-3
cdr3_aa: ASSPFFGNEQF

clone_size: once
v_call: TRBV5-5
cdr3_aa: ASSGTGTLAGENTIY

clone_size: -
v_call: TRBV9
cdr3_aa: ASSVGGTSTYEQY

clone_size: few
v_call: TRBV4-1
cdr3_aa: ASSRESTGAYQPQH

clone_size: few
v_call: TRBV7-7
cdr3_aa: ASSPRNGRDSYNEQF

clone_size: -
v_call: TRBV29-1
cdr3_aa: SVEGTVSYEQY

clone_size: -
v_call: TRBV7-7
cdr3_aa: ASSLAGRHEQF

clone_size: -
v_call: TRBV28
cdr3_aa: ASSRYNEQF

clone_size: few
v_call: TRBV7-8
cdr3_aa: ATRALADQPQH

clone_size: -
v_call: TRBV6-1
cdr3_aa: ASSPQGHEKLF

clone_size: once
v_call: TRBV5-6
cdr3_aa: ASSLGVIAAGGTDTQY

clone_size: -
v_call: TRBV6-6
cdr3_aa: ASSYPEAPLH

clone_size: few
v_call: TRBV18
cdr3_aa: ASSPVLAISYNEQF

clone_size: -
v_call: TRBV27
cdr3_aa: ASSLSNRGYEQY

clone_size: -
v_call: TRBV9
cdr3_aa: ASSPAPTGRDIQY

clone_size: -
v_call: TRBV30
cdr3_aa: AWKSGLGVNEKLF

clone_size: few
v_call: TRBV15
cdr3_aa: ATSRDLGLSVQETQY

clone_size: -
v_call: TRBV10-2
cdr3_aa: ASSPDAPGTTNEKLF

clone_size: once
v_call: TRBV7-7
cdr3_aa: ASGALTSGGTQY

clone_size: -
v_call: TRBV9
cdr3_aa: ASSVDLAMNTGELF

clone_size: -
v_call: TRBV9
cdr3_aa: ASSVGGQQLHSGNTIY

clone_size: -
v_call: TRBV12-5
cdr3_aa: ASGSGTGRYEQY

clone_size: -
v_call: TRBV6-6
cdr3_aa: ASSSGGETQY

clone_size: few
v_call: TRBV25-1
cdr3_aa: ASSETGALDGKLF

clone_size: -
v_call: TRBV10-3
cdr3_aa: AISESGTPYEQY

clone_size: few
v_call: TRBV7-6
cdr3_aa: ASSLRTVANTGELF